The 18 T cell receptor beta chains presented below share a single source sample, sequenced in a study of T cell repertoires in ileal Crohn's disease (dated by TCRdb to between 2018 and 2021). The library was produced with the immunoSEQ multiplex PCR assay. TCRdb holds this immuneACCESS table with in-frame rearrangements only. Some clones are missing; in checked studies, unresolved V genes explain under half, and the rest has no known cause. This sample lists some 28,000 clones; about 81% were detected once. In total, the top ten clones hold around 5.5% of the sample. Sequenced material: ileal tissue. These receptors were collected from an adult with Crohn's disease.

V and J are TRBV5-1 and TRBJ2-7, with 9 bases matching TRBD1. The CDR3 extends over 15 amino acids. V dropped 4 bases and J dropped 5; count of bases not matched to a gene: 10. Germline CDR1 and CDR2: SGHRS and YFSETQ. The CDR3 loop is CASSQDGTGPNEQYF. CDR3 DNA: TGCGCCAGCAGCCAAGACGGGACAGGGCCCAACGAGCAGTACTTC.

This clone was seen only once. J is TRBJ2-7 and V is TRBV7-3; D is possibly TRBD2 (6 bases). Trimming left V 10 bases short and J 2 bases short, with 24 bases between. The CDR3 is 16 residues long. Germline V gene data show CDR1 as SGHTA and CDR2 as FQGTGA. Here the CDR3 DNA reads TGTGCCAACAATAAGGGAGGAACTACGGCAACCTACGAGCAGTACTTC. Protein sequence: CANNKGGTTATYEQYF.

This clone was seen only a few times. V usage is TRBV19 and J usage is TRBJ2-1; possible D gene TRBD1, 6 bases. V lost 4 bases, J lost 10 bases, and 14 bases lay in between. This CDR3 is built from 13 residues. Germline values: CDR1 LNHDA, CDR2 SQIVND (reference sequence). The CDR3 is CASSTRDIPEQFF. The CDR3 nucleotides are TGTGCCAGTAGTACCCGGGACATCCCCGAGCAGTTCTTC. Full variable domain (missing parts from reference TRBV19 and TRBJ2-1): DGGITQSPKYLFRKEGQNVTLSCEQNLNHDAMYWYRQDPGQGLRLIYYSQIVNDFQKGDIAEGYSVSREKKESFPLTVTSAQKNPTAFYLCASSTRDIPEQFFGPGTRLTVL.

CDR3 protein: CASSLTGSQPQHF. CDR3 DNA: TGTGCCAGCAGCTTAACAGGGAGTCAGCCCCAGCATTTT. The chain combines TRBV11-2 with TRBJ1-5, with a tentative D call TRBD1 (6 bases). V was shortened by 2 bases and J by 6 bases, with 8 bases between the two germline ends. The V gene's germline CDR1 is SGHAT and CDR2 FQNNGV. The length of the CDR3 is 13 residues.

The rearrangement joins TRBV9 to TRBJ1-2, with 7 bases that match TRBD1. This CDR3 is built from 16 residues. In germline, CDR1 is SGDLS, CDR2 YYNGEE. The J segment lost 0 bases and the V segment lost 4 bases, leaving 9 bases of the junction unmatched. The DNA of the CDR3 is TGTGCCAGCAGCAGATCGACAGGGCGCGCTAACTATGGCTACACCTTC. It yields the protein CASSRSTGRANYGYTF.

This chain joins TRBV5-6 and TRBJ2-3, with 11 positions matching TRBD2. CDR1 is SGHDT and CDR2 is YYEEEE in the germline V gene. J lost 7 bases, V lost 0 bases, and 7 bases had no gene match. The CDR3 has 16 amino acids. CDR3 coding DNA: TGTGCCAGCAGCTTGGCCTCTAGCGGGGGGCAGTATACGCAGTATTTT. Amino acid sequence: CASSLASSGGQYTQYF.

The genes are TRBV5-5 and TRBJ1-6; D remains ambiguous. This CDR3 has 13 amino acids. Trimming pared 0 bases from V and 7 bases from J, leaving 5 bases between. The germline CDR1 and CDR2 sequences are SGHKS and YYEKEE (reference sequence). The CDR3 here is CASSLGQNSPLHF. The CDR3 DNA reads TGTGCCAGCAGCTTGGGACAAAATTCACCCCTCCACTTT.

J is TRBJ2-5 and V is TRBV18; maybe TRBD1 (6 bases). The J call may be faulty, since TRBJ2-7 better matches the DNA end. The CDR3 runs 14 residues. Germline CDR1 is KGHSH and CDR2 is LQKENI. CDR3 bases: TGTGCCAGCTCACCTGGGAACAGGGACTACGAGCAGTACTTC. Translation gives CASSPGNRDYEQYF.

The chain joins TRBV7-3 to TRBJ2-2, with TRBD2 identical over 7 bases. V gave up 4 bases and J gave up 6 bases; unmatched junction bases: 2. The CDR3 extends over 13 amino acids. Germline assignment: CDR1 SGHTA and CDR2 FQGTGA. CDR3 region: CASSWGGSGELFF. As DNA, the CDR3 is TGTGCCAGCAGCTGGGGGGGGTCCGGGGAGCTGTTTTTT.

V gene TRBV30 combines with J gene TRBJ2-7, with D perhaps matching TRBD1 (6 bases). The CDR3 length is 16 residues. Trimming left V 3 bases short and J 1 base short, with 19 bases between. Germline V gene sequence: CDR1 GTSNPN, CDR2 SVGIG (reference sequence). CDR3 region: CAWRDQIGTKSYEQYF. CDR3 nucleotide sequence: TGTGCCTGGAGGGATCAAATCGGGACAAAGTCCTACGAGCAGTACTTC. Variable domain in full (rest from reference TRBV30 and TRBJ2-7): SQTIHQWPATLVQPVGSPLSLECTVEGTSNPNLYWYRQAAGRGLQLLFYSVGIGQISSEVPQNLSASRPQDRQFILSSKKLLLSDSGFYLCAWRDQIGTKSYEQYFGPGTRLTVT.

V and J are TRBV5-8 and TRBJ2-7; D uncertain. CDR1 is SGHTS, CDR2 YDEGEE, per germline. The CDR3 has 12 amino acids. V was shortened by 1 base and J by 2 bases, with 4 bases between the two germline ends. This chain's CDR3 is CASSLSAYEQYF. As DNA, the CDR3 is TGTGCCAGCAGCTTGTCCGCCTACGAGCAGTACTTC.

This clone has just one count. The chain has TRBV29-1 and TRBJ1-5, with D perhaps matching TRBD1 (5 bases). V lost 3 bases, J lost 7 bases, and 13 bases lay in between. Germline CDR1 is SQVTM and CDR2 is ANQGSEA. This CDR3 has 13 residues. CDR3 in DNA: TGCAGCGTTGAGGAGCAGGGCGGACAGCCCCAGCATTTT. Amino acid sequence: CSVEEQGGQPQHF.

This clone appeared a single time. The CDR3 region is CASSVGAGNSGNTIYF. The CDR3 nucleotides are TGTGCCAGCAGCGTAGGGGCAGGGAACTCTGGAAACACCATATATTTT. The gene calls are TRBV9 and TRBJ1-3, with a possible D match to TRBD1 (5 bases). CDR3 length: 16 residues. Germline CDR1 SGDLS, CDR2 YYNGEE. V was pared by 0 bases and J by 0 bases, with 10 bases between.

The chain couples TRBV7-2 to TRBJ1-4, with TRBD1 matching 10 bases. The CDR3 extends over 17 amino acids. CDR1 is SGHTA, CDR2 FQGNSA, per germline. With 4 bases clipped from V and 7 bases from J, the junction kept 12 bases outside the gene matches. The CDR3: CASSSIRTGGVGEKLFF. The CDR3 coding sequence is TGTGCCAGCAGCTCCATAAGGACAGGGGGAGTGGGTGAAAAACTGTTTTTT.

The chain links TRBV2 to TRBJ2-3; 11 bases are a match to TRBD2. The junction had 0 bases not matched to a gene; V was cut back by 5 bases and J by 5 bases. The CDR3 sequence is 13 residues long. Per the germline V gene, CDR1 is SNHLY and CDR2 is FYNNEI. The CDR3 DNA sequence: TGTGCCAGCAGTCTAGCGGGGGGAGATACGCAGTATTTT. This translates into CASSLAGGDTQYF.

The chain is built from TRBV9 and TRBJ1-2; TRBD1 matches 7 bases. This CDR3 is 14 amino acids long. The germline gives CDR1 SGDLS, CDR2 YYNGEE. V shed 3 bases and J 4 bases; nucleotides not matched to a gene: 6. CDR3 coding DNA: TGTGCCAGCAGCGCGGGACAGCCCCCCTATGGCTACACCTTC. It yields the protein CASSAGQPPYGYTF.

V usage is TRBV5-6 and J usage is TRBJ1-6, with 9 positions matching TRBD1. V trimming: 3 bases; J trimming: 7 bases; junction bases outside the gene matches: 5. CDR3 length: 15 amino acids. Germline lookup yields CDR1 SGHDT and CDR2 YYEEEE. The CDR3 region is CASSWGTGRNSPLHF. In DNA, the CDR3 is TGTGCCAGCAGCTGGGGGACAGGGAGGAATTCACCCCTCCACTTT.

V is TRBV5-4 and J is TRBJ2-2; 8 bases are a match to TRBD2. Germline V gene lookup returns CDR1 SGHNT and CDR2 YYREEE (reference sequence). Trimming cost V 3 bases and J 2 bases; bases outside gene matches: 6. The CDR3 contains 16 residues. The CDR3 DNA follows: TGTGCCAGCAGCTCATTAGCGGGGACCAACACCGGGGAGCTGTTTTTT. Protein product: CASSSLAGTNTGELFF.